A selection of T cell receptor beta chains follows, all from one sample in a study of blood T cells in healthy people across ages. TCRdb redid the calling of the 5' RACE reads with MiXCR, one entry per CDR3 protein. The repertoire holds about 680,000 distinct CDR3 sequences, with around 49% as singletons. Material for sequencing was blood. The origin of the receptors is a woman aged 60-75 years in good health. The CDR3 runs from the conserved cysteine through the conserved F or W. The order of the fields is D gene, V gene, J gene, clone size, CDR3 DNA, CDR3 protein. A D gene is named only where the DNA matches it firmly. Size values are once, few and many counts, or a class for expanded clones, and some rows have none.

d_gene: .
v_gene: TRBV11-2
j_gene: TRBJ2-5
abundance: .
CDR3nt: TGTGCCAGCCGCGTGGCAGAGACCCAGTACTTC
CDR3aa: CASRVAETQYF

d_gene: TRBD2
v_gene: TRBV3-1
j_gene: TRBJ2-3
abundance: .
CDR3nt: TGTGCCAGCAGTAAGGGAGGGACAGATACGCAGTATTTT
CDR3aa: CASSKGGTDTQYF

d_gene: .
v_gene: TRBV28
j_gene: TRBJ2-3
abundance: .
CDR3nt: TGTGCCAGCAGTTTATGGAGGCGAGGGAGAGAAGATACGCAGTATTTT
CDR3aa: CASSLWRRGREDTQYF

d_gene: TRBD2
v_gene: TRBV7-2
j_gene: TRBJ2-7
abundance: .
CDR3nt: TGTGCCGGCAGCTTACGTGGCGGGAGCCCTCACTACGAGCAGTACTTC
CDR3aa: CAGSLRGGSPHYEQYF

d_gene: TRBD1
v_gene: TRBV2
j_gene: TRBJ1-2
abundance: .
CDR3nt: TGTGCCAGCAGAGATTCAGGGGGCTCCTATGGCTACACCTTC
CDR3aa: CASRDSGGSYGYTF

d_gene: TRBD2
v_gene: TRBV11-2
j_gene: TRBJ2-7
abundance: .
CDR3nt: TGTGCCAGCAGGCCTCGGGAGGGCACCTACAATGAGCAGTACTTC
CDR3aa: CASRPREGTYNEQYF

d_gene: TRBD2
v_gene: TRBV7-9
j_gene: TRBJ2-3
abundance: .
CDR3nt: TGTGCCAGCAGCTTGGGGACTACCTTCACAGATACGCAGTATTTT
CDR3aa: CASSLGTTFTDTQYF

d_gene: TRBD1
v_gene: TRBV7-9
j_gene: TRBJ2-5
abundance: .
CDR3nt: TGTGCCAGCAGCCCAATCGACAGGGGGCACCAGGAGACCCAGTACTTC
CDR3aa: CASSPIDRGHQETQYF

d_gene: .
v_gene: TRBV28
j_gene: TRBJ1-1
abundance: .
CDR3nt: TGTGCCAGCAGTTTACCCCCCGCGGGGGACACTGAAGCTTTCTTT
CDR3aa: CASSLPPAGDTEAFF

d_gene: TRBD1
v_gene: TRBV10-3
j_gene: TRBJ2-6
abundance: few
CDR3nt: TGTGCCATCAGTGAGACTTACCCGCCAGGGGGCCTCTCTGGGGCCAACGTCCTGACTTTC
CDR3aa: CAISETYPPGGLSGANVLTF

d_gene: .
v_gene: TRBV5-1
j_gene: TRBJ2-3
abundance: .
CDR3nt: TGCGCCAGCAGCTTGGCCGGCGTACTAAATGGCGATACGCAGTATTTT
CDR3aa: CASSLAGVLNGDTQYF

d_gene: TRBD1
v_gene: TRBV20-1
j_gene: TRBJ1-2
abundance: few
CDR3nt: TGCAGTGCTAGTAGGCCAGGGGGCTACTCTGGCTACACCTTC
CDR3aa: CSASRPGGYSGYTF

d_gene: TRBD2
v_gene: TRBV6-1
j_gene: TRBJ2-1
abundance: .
CDR3nt: TGTGCCAGTGGACTAGTCATCGAACAAAATGAGCAGTTCTTC
CDR3aa: CASGLVIEQNEQFF

d_gene: .
v_gene: TRBV14
j_gene: TRBJ2-3
abundance: .
CDR3nt: TGTGCCAGCAGCCAACCCAACCCCGGGGGAAGGGCAGATACGCAGTATTTT
CDR3aa: CASSQPNPGGRADTQYF

d_gene: TRBD1
v_gene: TRBV4-2
j_gene: TRBJ2-4
abundance: few
CDR3nt: TGTGCCAGCAGCCAAGATGGGACAGGTAACATTCAGTACTTC
CDR3aa: CASSQDGTGNIQYF

d_gene: .
v_gene: TRBV2
j_gene: TRBJ1-6
abundance: .
CDR3nt: TGTGCCAGCAGTGACGAGGTTCTTTCACCCCTCCACTTT
CDR3aa: CASSDEVLSPLHF

d_gene: .
v_gene: TRBV20-1
j_gene: TRBJ2-3
abundance: .
CDR3nt: TGCAGTGCTCCCCGGGTTGGCGGGAGCACAGATACGCAGTATTTT
CDR3aa: CSAPRVGGSTDTQYF